These T cell receptor beta chains were read from a single sample in a study of identical twins. TCRdb re-called the 5' RACE reads with MiXCR, one entry per CDR3 protein. Among 1.5 million to 2 million distinct CDR3 sequences listed, about 30% were seen once. Input material: cord blood. The receptors here all came from a newborn girl in good health. CDR3s include the opening cysteine and the closing phenylalanine or tryptophan. Fields, in order: clone size, CDR3 length, J gene, D gene, V gene, CDR3 protein, CDR3 DNA. A D gene is named only where the DNA matches it firmly. Where a row states a size, it is once, few, many or the class of an expanded clone; other rows omit it.

many 11 TRBJ2-1 NA TRBV10-3 CATTGTNEQFF TGTGCCACCACAGGGACTAATGAGCAGTTCTTC
few 12 TRBJ2-1 TRBD2 TRBV20-1 CSAPGLAGGMFF TGCAGTGCCCCAGGACTAGCGGGAGGGATGTTCTTC
NA 20 TRBJ2-2 TRBD1 TRBV28 CASSLFYVFGQVLNTGELFF TGTGCCAGCAGTTTATTTTATGTGTTTGGACAGGTCCTCAACACCGGGGAGCTGTTTTTT
few 14 TRBJ2-7 NA TRBV27 CASSFAPGRYEQYF TGTGCCAGCAGTTTCGCCCCGGGAAGATACGAGCAGTACTTC
few 16 TRBJ2-1 TRBD2 TRBV20-1 CSAGRGRGGSYNEQFF TGCAGTGCTGGGAGAGGTCGCGGGGGGAGCTACAATGAGCAGTTCTTC
NA 14 TRBJ1-6 NA TRBV9 CANSVAYSNSPLHF TGTGCCAACAGCGTAGCATACAGCAATTCACCCCTCCACTTT
NA 16 TRBJ2-5 NA TRBV7-9 CASSFRWIARGETQYF TGTGCCAGCAGCTTTCGTTGGATAGCGAGGGGAGAGACCCAGTACTTC
NA 17 TRBJ2-7 NA TRBV12-5 CASGLWDLGSSYNEQYF TGTGCTAGTGGTTTGTGGGACCTCGGGTCCTCCTACAATGAGCAGTACTTC
few 12 TRBJ2-3 NA TRBV4-1 CASSHQLDTQYF TGCGCCAGCAGCCACCAATTAGATACGCAGTATTTT
few 12 TRBJ2-7 NA TRBV25-1 CASAGPTYEQYF TGTGCCAGTGCAGGGCCAACCTACGAGCAGTACTTC
few 12 TRBJ1-6 NA TRBV6-6 CASSYFTSPLHF TGTGCCAGCAGTTACTTTACCTCACCCCTCCACTTT
many 11 TRBJ1-2 NA TRBV29-1 CSVDGNYGYTF TGCAGCGTTGACGGTAACTATGGCTACACCTTC
few 12 TRBJ1-4 NA TRBV11-2 CASSSTREKLFF TGTGCCAGCAGCTCAACAAGGGAAAAACTGTTTTTT
few 17 TRBJ2-7 NA TRBV4-2 CASSPTQTGTYKYEQYF TGTGCCAGCAGCCCAACCCAAACAGGGACTTACAAGTACGAGCAGTACTTC
NA 16 TRBJ2-3 TRBD1 TRBV9 CASSVATGAYTDTQYF TGTGCCAGCAGCGTAGCGACAGGGGCTTACACAGATACGCAGTATTTT
many 15 TRBJ2-3 TRBD2 TRBV18 CASSPSGGATDTQYF TGTGCCAGCTCCCCAAGCGGGGGGGCGACAGATACGCAGTATTTT
NA 14 TRBJ1-2 TRBD1 TRBV6-1 CASSGGQANYGHTF TGTGCCAGCAGTGGAGGACAGGCTAACTATGGCCACACCTTC
NA 15 TRBJ1-5 TRBD1 TRBV27 CASSPKTGLNQPQHF TGTGCCAGCAGCCCAAAGACAGGGCTCAATCAGCCCCAGCATTTT
NA 15 TRBJ2-7 TRBD2 TRBV25-1 CASSDTSGYNYEQYF TGTGCCAGCAGTGACACTAGCGGCTATAACTACGAGCAGTACTTC
NA 15 TRBJ2-1 TRBD2 TRBV29-1 CSAARLAGRYNEQFF TGCAGCGCGGCAAGACTAGCGGGGCGCTACAATGAGCAGTTCTTC
NA 14 TRBJ2-7 NA TRBV11-2 CASSLWAGSYEQYF TGTGCCAGCAGCTTATGGGCAGGGTCCTACGAGCAGTACTTC
few 13 TRBJ2-1 TRBD1 TRBV6-6 CASSYSKRGGQFF TGTGCCAGCAGTTACTCGAAGAGAGGGGGCCAGTTCTTC
few 14 TRBJ2-3 TRBD1 TRBV20-1 CSAPGTGRTDTQYF TGCAGTGCTCCCGGGACAGGCCGCACAGATACGCAGTATTTT
few 12 TRBJ1-2 NA TRBV20-1 CSARDSLGGYTF TGCAGTGCTAGAGACAGTCTGGGAGGCTACACCTTC
NA 16 TRBJ2-3 TRBD2 TRBV7-9 CASSLGRSSGSHTQYF TGTGCCAGCAGCTTAGGTCGTTCTAGCGGGAGTCATACGCAGTATTTT
few 13 TRBJ1-2 NA TRBV20-1 CSAVQGFSYGYTF TGCAGTGCTGTCCAGGGGTTTAGCTATGGCTACACCTTC
NA 19 TRBJ2-7 NA TRBV2 CASSLLGVFWRVYSYEQYF TGTGCCAGCAGTCTCCTCGGGGTCTTCTGGCGGGTATACTCCTACGAGCAGTACTTC
few 14 TRBJ2-7 NA TRBV3-1 CASSHAREVNEQYF TGTGCCAGCAGCCATGCCCGGGAAGTCAACGAGCAGTACTTC
NA 12 TRBJ2-4 NA TRBV12-3/TRBV12-4 CVSSPPGNVQYF TGTGTCAGCAGTCCCCCCGGCAACGTGCAGTACTTC
few 14 TRBJ1-1 NA TRBV12-3/TRBV12-4 CASSSRRKNTEAFF TGTGCCAGCAGCTCGCGGCGGAAGAACACTGAAGCTTTCTTT
NA 15 TRBJ1-5 NA TRBV6-1 CASSDIGLSNQPQHF TGTGCCAGCAGTGATATAGGACTGAGCAATCAGCCCCAGCATTTT
few 15 TRBJ2-2 TRBD2 TRBV24-1 CATSRLAPNTGELFF TGTGCCACCAGTAGACTAGCCCCGAACACCGGGGAGCTGTTTTTT
many 14 TRBJ2-1 NA TRBV5-1 CASSFGVLDNEQFF TGCGCCAGCAGCTTTGGGGTATTGGACAATGAGCAGTTCTTC
NA 17 TRBJ2-3 TRBD2 TRBV15 CATSRDRTSGSTDTQYF TGTGCCACCAGCAGAGACCGGACTAGCGGGAGCACAGATACGCAGTATTTT